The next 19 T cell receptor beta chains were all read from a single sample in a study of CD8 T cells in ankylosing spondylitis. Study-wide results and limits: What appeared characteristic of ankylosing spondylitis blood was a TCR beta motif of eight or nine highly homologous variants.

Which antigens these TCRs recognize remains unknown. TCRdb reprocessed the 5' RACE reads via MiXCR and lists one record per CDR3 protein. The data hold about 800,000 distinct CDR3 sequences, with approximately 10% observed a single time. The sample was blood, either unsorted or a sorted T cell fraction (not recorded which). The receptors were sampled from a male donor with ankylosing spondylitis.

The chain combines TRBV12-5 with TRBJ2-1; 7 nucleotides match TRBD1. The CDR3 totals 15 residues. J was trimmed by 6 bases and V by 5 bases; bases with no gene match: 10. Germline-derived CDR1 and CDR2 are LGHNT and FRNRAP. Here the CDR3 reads CASGTRQGGRNEQFF. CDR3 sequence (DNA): TGTGCTAGTGGTACCCGACAGGGTGGACGCAATGAGCAGTTCTTC. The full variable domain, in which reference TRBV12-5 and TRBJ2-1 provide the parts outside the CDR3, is DARVTQTPRHKVTEMGQEVTMRCQPILGHNTVFWYRQTMMQGLELLAYFRNRAPLDDSGMPKDRFSAEMPDATLATLKIQPSEPRDSAVYFCASGTRQGGRNEQFFGPGTRLTVL.

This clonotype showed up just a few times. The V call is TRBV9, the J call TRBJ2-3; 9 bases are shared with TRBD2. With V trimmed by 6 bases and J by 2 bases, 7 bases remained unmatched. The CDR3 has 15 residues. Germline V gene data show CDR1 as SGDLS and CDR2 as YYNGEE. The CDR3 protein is CASTQAGGFTDTQYF. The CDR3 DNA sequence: TGTGCCAGCACCCAAGCGGGGGGATTCACAGATACGCAGTATTTT.

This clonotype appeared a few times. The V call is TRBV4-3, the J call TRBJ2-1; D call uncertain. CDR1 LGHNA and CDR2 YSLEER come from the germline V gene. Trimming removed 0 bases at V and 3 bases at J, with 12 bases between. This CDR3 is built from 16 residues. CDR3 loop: CASSQDQGRNYNEQFF. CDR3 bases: TGCGCCAGCAGCCAAGATCAAGGGCGGAACTACAATGAGCAGTTCTTC.

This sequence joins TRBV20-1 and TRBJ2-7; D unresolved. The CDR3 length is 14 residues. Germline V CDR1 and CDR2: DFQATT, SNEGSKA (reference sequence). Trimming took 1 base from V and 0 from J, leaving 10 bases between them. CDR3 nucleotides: TGCAGTGCTAGAGTCCGGCGGTTCTCCTACGAGCAGTACTTC. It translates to CSARVRRFSYEQYF.

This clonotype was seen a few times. The CDR3 loop reads CATSRAFITSSETQYF. In DNA form, the CDR3 reads TGTGCCACCAGCAGAGCTTTTATCACGTCGTCCGAGACCCAGTACTTC. The gene calls are TRBV15 and TRBJ2-5, with unresolved D. This CDR3 has 16 amino acids. V dropped 1 base and J dropped 5 bases, with 17 bases sitting between them. Germline V CDR1 and CDR2: LNHNV, YYDKDF (reference sequence).

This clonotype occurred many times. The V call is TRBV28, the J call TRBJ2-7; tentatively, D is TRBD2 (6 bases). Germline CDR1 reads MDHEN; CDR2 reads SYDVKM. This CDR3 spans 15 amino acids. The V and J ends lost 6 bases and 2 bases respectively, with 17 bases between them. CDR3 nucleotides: TGTGCCAGCAGGGCAGCGGGCCCCCTTACCTACGAGCAGTACTTC. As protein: CASRAAGPLTYEQYF.

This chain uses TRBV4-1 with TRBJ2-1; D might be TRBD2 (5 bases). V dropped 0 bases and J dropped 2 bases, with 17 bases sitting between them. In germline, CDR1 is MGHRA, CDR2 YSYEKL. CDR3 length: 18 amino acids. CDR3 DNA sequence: TGCGCCAGCAGCCAAGATGCTATAGGACTGAGGACCTACAATGAGCAGTTCTTC. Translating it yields CASSQDAIGLRTYNEQFF.

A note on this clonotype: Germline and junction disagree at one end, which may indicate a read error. The CDR3 region is CASSDSLGTDTQYF. CDR3 nucleotides: TGTGCCAGCAGTGACTCGTTAGGCACAGATACGCAGTATTTT. The chain employs TRBV6-5 and TRBJ2-3; D gene uncertain. The CDR3 runs to 14 residues. Germline CDR1 MNHEY, CDR2 SVGAGI.

CDR3 coding DNA: TGTGCCAGCAGCCTGGGACAGGGGACTAACTATGGCTACACCTTC. This gives the protein CASSLGQGTNYGYTF. This chain connects TRBV4-2 to TRBJ1-2, with 10 bases matching TRBD1. With V trimmed by 4 bases and J by 0 bases, 2 bases remained unmatched. The CDR3 totals 15 residues. Germline values: CDR1 LGHNA, CDR2 YNFKEQ.

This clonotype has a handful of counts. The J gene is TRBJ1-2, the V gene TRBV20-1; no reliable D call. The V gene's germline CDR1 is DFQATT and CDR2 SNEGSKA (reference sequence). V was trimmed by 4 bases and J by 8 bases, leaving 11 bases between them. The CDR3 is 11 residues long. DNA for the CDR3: TGCAGTGCTACTTGGGCGGGCGGCTACACCTTC. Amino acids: CSATWAGGYTF.

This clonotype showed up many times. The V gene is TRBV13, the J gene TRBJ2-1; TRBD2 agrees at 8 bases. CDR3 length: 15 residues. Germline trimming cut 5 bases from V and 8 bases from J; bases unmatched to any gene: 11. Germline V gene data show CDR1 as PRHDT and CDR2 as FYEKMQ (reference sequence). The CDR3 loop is CASSHRLARVDEQFF. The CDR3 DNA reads TGTGCCAGCAGCCACAGACTAGCGCGCGTCGATGAGCAGTTCTTC. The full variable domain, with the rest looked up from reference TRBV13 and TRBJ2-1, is AAGVIQSPRHLIKEKRETATLKCYPIPRHDTVYWYQQGPGQDPQFLISFYEKMQSDKGSIPDRFSAQQFSDYHSELNMSSLELGDSALYFCASSHRLARVDEQFFGPGTRLTVL.

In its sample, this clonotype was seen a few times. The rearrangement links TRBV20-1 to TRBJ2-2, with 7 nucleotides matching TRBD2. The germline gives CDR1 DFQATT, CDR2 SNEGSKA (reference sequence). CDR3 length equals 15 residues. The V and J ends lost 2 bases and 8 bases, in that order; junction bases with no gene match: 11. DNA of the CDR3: TGCAGTGCTAGACTAGCGGTTTCCGCGGAGGGGGAGCTGTTTTTT. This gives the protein CSARLAVSAEGELFF.

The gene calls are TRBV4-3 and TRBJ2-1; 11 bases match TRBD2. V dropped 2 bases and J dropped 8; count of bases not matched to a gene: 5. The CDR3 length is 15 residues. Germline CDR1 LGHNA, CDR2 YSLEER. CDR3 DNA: TGCGCCAGCAGCCAATTGACTAGCGGGGACGATGAGCAGTTCTTC. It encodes CASSQLTSGDDEQFF.

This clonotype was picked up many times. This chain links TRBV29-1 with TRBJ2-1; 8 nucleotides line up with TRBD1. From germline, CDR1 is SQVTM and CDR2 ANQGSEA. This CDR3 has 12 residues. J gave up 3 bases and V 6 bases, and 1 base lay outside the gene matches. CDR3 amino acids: CSVTGVYNEQFF. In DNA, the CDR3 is TGCAGCGTGACAGGGGTCTACAATGAGCAGTTCTTC.

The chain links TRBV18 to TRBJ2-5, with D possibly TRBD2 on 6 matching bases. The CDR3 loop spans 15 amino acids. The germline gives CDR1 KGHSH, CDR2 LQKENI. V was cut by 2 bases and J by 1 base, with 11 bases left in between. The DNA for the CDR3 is TGTGCCAGCTCACCATCGTGGAGGGGCCAAGAGACCCAGTACTTC. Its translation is CASSPSWRGQETQYF.

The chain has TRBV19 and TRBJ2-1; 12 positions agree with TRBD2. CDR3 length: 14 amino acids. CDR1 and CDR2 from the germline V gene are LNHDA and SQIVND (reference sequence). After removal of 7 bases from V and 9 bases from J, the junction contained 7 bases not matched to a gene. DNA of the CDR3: TGTGCCAGTACTCTAGCGGGAGGGGTCGGTGAGCAGTTCTTC. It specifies CASTLAGGVGEQFF.

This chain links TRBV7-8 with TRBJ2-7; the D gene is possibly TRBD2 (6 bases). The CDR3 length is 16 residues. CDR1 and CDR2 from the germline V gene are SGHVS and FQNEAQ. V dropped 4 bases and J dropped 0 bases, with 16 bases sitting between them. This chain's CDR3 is CASSWGVGGSSYEQYF. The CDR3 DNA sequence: TGTGCCAGCAGCTGGGGAGTGGGGGGTAGCTCCTACGAGCAGTACTTC. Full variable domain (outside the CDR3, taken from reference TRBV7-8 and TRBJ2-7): GAGVSQSPRYKVAKRGQDVALRCDPISGHVSLFWYQQALGQGPEFLTYFQNEAQLDKSGLPSDRFFAERPEGSVSTLKIQRTQQEDSAVYLCASSWGVGGSSYEQYFGPGTRLTVT.

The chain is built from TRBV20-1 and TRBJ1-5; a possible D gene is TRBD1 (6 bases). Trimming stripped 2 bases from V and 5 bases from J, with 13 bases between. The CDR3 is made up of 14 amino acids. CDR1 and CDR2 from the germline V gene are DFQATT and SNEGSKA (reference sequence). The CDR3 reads CSARNREGHQPQHF. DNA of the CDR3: TGCAGTGCTAGAAACAGGGAAGGTCATCAGCCCCAGCATTTT.

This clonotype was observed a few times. The CDR3 region is CSARRGSPVQFF. CDR3 nucleotides: TGCAGTGCTAGGAGGGGATCTCCAGTGCAGTTCTTC. This sequence joins TRBV20-1 and TRBJ2-1; the D gene could be TRBD1 or TRBD2 (5 bases each). Trimming removed 3 bases at V and 12 bases at J, with 15 bases between. The CDR3 extends over 12 amino acids. Looked up from germline, CDR1 is DFQATT and CDR2 is SNEGSKA (reference sequence).